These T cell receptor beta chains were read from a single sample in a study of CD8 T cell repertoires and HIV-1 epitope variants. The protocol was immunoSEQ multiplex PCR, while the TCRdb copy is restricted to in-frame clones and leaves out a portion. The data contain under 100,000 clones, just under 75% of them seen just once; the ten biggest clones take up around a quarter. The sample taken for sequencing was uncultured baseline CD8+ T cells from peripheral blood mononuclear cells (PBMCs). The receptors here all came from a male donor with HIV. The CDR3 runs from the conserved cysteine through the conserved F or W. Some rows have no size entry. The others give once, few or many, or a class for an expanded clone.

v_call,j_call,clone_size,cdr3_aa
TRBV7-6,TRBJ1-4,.,CASSSRGPSTNEKLFF
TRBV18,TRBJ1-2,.,CASSPQGVANYGYTF
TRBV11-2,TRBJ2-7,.,CASSLGSSGIREQYF
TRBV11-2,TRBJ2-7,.,CASSPRQGNYEQYF
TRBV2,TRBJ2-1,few,CASSKRGGRGNEQFF
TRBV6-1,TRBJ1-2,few,CASKLDIAGYTF
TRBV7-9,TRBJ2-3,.,CASSLSLSTDTQYF
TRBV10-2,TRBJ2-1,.,CASSSTSGANEQFF
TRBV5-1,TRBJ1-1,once,CASSLLFGGSNTEAFF
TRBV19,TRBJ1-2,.,CASSPETGAGYGYTF
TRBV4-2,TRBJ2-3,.,CASSRRAADTQYF
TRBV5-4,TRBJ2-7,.,CASSFDGYYEQYF
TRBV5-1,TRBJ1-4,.,CASSLSTGTNEKLFF
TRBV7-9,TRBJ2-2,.,CASSFNRDTGELFF
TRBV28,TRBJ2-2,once,CASSLSLLAGANTGELFF
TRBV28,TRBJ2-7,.,CASSPGQPPYEQYF
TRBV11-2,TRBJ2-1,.,CASSWVAEDYNEQFF
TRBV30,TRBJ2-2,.,CAWSAISSGELFF
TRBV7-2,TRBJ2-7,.,CASSASRTGGSSEQYF
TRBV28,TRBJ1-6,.,CASRTNSPLHF
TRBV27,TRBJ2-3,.,CATQREDTQYF
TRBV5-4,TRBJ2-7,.,CASSLGGDFYEQYF
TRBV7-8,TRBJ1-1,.,CASSLVLTGGRTEAFF
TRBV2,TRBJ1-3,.,CASSDLLDRGDRNTIYF
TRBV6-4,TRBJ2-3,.,CASSDPGLHPTDTQYF
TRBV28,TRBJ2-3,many,CASSQTVDTQYF
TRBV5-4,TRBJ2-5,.,CASSRPVSGLAETQYF
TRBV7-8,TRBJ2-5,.,CASSLTGEWETQYF
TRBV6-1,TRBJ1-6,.,CASRALVGSPLHF
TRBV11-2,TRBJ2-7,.,CASSSRLAGDGYEQYF
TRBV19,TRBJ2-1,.,CASSPHTGGGYNEQFF
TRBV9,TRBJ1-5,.,CASSVDGQGSNQPQHF
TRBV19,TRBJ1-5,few,CASSIVGADQPQHF
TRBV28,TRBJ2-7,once,CASSLGSVAGRYEQYF
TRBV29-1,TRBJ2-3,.,CSVATAADTQYF
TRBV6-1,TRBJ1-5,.,CASSEKQGGQPQHF
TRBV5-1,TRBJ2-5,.,CASTSGGDGETQYF
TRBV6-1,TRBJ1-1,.,CASSDLQGNTEAFF
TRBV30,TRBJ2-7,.,CAWSVLPPQTYSSYEQYF
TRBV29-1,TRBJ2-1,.,CSEFSPGARNEQFF
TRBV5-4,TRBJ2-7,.,CASSQTANYEQYF
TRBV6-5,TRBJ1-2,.,CASSYSHGTGIGYTF
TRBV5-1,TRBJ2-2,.,CASSLNRAGTGELFF
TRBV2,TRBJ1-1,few,CASTRTDREAFF
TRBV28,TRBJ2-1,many,CASSKPLGFNEQFF
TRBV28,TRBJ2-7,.,CASSSPTGEQYF